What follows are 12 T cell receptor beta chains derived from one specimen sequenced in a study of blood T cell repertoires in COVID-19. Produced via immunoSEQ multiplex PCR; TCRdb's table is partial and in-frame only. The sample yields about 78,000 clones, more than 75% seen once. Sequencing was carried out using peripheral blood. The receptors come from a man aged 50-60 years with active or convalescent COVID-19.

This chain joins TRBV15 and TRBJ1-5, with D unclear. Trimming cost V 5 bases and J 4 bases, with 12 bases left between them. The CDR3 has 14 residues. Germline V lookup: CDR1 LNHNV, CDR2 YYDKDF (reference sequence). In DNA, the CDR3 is TGTGCCACCAGCCCAGTGCGGGCTAATCAGCCCCAGCATTTT. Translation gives CATSPVRANQPQHF.

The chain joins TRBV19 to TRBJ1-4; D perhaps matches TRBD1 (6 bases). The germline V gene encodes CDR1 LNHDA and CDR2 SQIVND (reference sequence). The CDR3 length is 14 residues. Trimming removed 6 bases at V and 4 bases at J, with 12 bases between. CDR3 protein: CASRTGNHNEKLFF. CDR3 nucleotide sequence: TGTGCCAGTAGGACAGGAAATCATAATGAAAAACTGTTTTTT. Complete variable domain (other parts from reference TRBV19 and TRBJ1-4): DGGITQSPKYLFRKEGQNVTLSCEQNLNHDAMYWYRQDPGQGLRLIYYSQIVNDFQKGDIAEGYSVSREKKESFPLTVTSAQKNPTAFYLCASRTGNHNEKLFFGSGTQLSVL.

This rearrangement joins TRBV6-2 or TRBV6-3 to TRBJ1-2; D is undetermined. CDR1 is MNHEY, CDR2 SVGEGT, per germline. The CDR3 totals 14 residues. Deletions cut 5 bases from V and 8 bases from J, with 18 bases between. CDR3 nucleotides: TGTGCCAGCAGTAGCGATTTCGGGGAAGCGGGCTACACCTTC. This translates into CASSSDFGEAGYTF.

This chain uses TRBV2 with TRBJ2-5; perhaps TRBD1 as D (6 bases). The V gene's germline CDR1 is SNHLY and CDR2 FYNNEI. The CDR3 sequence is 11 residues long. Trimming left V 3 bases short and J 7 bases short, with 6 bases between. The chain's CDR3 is CASSEDRTQYF. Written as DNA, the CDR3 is TGTGCCAGCAGTGAGGACAGGACCCAGTACTTC.

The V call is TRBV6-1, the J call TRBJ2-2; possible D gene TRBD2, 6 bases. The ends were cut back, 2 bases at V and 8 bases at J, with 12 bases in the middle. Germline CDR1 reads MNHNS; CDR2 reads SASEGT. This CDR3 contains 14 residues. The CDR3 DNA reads TGTGCCAGCAGTGAATGGAGGGAGTTAGGGGAGCTGTTTTTT. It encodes CASSEWRELGELFF.

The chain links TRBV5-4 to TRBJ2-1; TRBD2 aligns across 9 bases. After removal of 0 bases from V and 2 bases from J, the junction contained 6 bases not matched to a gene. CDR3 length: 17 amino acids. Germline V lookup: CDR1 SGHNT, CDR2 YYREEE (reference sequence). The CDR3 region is CASSLGGGATTYNEQFF. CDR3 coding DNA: TGTGCCAGCAGCTTGGGCGGGGGGGCTACTACCTACAATGAGCAGTTCTTC.

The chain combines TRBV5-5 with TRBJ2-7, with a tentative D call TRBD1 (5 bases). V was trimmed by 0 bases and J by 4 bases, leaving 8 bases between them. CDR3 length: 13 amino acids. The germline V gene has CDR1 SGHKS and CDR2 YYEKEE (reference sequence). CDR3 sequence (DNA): TGTGCCAGCAGCTTGGAAGGGGCTTACGAGCAGTACGTC. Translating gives CASSLEGAYEQYV.

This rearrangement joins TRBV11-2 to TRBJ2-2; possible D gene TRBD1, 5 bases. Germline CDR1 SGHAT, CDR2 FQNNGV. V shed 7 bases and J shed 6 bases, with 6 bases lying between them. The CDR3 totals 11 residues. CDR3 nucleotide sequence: TGTGCCAGCAAAGGGGCCGGGGAGCTGTTTTTT. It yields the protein CASKGAGELFF.

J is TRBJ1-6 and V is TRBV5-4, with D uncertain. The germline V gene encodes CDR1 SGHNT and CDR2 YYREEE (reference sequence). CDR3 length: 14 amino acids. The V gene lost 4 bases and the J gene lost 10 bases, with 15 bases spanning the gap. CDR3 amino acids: CASSPNAQSSPLHF. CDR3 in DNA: TGTGCCAGCAGCCCCAATGCACAGTCCTCACCCCTCCACTTT.

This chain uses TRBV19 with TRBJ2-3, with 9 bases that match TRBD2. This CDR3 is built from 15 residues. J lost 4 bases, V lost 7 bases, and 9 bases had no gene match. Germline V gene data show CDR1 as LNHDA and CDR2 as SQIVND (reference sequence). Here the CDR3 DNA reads TGTGCCAGTACCCCTAGCGGGGCTTCCCCAGATACGCAGTATTTT. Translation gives CASTPSGASPDTQYF.

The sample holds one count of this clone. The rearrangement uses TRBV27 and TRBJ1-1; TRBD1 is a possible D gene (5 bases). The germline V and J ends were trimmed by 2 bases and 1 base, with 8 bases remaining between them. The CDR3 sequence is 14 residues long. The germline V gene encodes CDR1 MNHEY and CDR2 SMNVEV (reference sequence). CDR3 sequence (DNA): TGTGCCAGCAGTTTAGACAGATCGAACACTGAAGCTTTCTTT. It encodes CASSLDRSNTEAFF.

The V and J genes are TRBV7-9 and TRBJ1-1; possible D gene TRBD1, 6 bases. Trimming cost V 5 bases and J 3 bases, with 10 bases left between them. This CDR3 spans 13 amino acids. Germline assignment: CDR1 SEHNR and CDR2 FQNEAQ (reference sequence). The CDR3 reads CASSADSHTEAFF. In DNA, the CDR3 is TGTGCCAGCAGCGCGGACAGCCACACTGAAGCTTTCTTT.